These 16 T cell receptor beta chains were sequenced from one sample in a study of control samples from healthy donors and cancer patients. Repertoires were generated with immunoSEQ multiplex PCR, while TCRdb's copy carries only in-frame clones and drops some. This table holds about 150,000 clones, about nine tenths found once. The specimen sequenced was blood. The receptor set was obtained from a woman aged 40 to 49 in good health.

The J gene is TRBJ1-1, the V gene TRBV5-4, with TRBD1 as a possible D gene (6 bases). CDR1 is SGHNT and CDR2 is YYREEE in the germline V gene (reference sequence). This CDR3 has 14 amino acids. Trimming took off 4 bases at V and 0 bases at J, with 10 bases between the two ends. DNA for the CDR3: TGTGCCAGCAGCCACCGGACAGTGAACACTGAAGCTTTCTTT. It translates to CASSHRTVNTEAFF.

The CDR3 DNA is TGTGCCAGCAGCTCCCTCCCCTCTTGGGAGCAGTACTTC. Amino acid sequence: CASSSLPSWEQYF. This rearrangement joins TRBV27 to TRBJ2-7; the D is unclear. This CDR3 spans 13 amino acids. Between the trimmed V and J ends, which lost 6 bases and 7 bases, there was a span of 16 bases. Germline CDR1 MNHEY, CDR2 SMNVEV (reference sequence).

This rearrangement joins TRBV2 to TRBJ2-3, with 7 bases identical to TRBD2. CDR3 length: 16 amino acids. CDR1 is SNHLY and CDR2 is FYNNEI in the germline V gene. V dropped 6 bases and J dropped 0; count of bases not matched to a gene: 9. The CDR3 sequence: CASRAPGRGSTDTQYF. CDR3 DNA sequence: TGTGCCAGCAGGGCTCCCGGGCGGGGGAGCACAGATACGCAGTATTTT.

V is TRBV29-1 and J is TRBJ1-2, with D possibly matching TRBD1 (5 bases). V lost 4 bases, J lost 8 bases, and 11 bases lay in between. The CDR3 totals 11 residues. Germline V lookup: CDR1 SQVTM, CDR2 ANQGSEA. CDR3 protein: CSVGDERGYTF. DNA of the CDR3: TGCAGCGTTGGGGACGAACGGGGCTACACCTTC.

This sequence joins TRBV2 and TRBJ1-1, with TRBD1 matching 12 bases. V trimming: 8 bases; J trimming: 5 bases; junction bases outside the gene matches: 9. CDR1 and CDR2 (germline): SNHLY, FYNNEI. The CDR3 covers 15 residues. The CDR3 coding sequence is TGTGCCAGCCTCGTCTGGGGACAGGGGGCAACTGAAGCTTTCTTT. Amino acids: CASLVWGQGATEAFF.

The chain joins TRBV18 to TRBJ2-6; perhaps TRBD1 as D (5 bases). The V end was cut by 5 bases, the J end by 0 bases, with 11 bases between. Germline lookup yields CDR1 KGHSH and CDR2 LQKENI. CDR3 size: 16 residues. In DNA, the CDR3 is TGTGCCAGCTCAGCGCCAGGGTCCTCTGGGGCCAACGTCCTGACTTTC. Residues: CASSAPGSSGANVLTF.

The chain couples TRBV5-6 to TRBJ2-7, with a possible D match to TRBD2 (7 bases). V was trimmed by 7 bases and J by 3 bases, leaving 17 bases between them. CDR1 is SGHDT and CDR2 is YYEEEE in the germline V gene. This CDR3 has 14 amino acids. Here the CDR3 reads CASEGGTEFYEQYF. CDR3 in DNA: TGTGCCAGCGAGGGGGGGACCGAGTTCTACGAGCAGTACTTC. Variable domain in full (rest from reference TRBV5-6 and TRBJ2-7): DAGVTQSPTHLIKTRGQQVTLRCSPKSGHDTVSWYQQALGQGPQFIFQYYEEEERQRGNFPDRFSGHQFPNYSSELNVNALLLGDSALYLCASEGGTEFYEQYFGPGTRLTVT.

This sequence joins TRBV10-3 and TRBJ1-1; the D is unclear. CDR1 and CDR2 (germline): ENHRY, SYGVKD. Trimming removed 3 bases from V and 3 bases from J, with 8 bases in between. This CDR3 region has 13 residues. The CDR3 region is CAISEGPDTEAFF. CDR3 bases: TGTGCCATCAGTGAAGGCCCCGACACTGAAGCTTTCTTT.

This sequence joins TRBV7-2 and TRBJ2-1; 10 nucleotides align to TRBD2. V shed 1 base and J 2 bases; nucleotides not matched to a gene: 2. CDR1 is SGHTA, CDR2 FQGNSA, per germline. The CDR3 is 16 amino acids. The CDR3 DNA follows: TGTGCCAGCAGCTTAGTAGCGGGGGGAACCTACAATGAGCAGTTCTTC. Its translation is CASSLVAGGTYNEQFF.

The rearrangement links TRBV4-1 to TRBJ2-1, with D possibly called TRBD1 or TRBD2 (7 bases each). V gave up 2 bases and J gave up 12 bases, with 35 bases separating them. Germline loops: CDR1 MGHRA, CDR2 YSYEKL. The CDR3 is 20 amino acids. The CDR3 nucleotides read TGCGCCAGCAGCCAACCTCAGGGGGGGACCCTACGAGGGGGCACTGGTTGGCAGTTCTTC. It is translated as CASSQPQGGTLRGGTGWQFF.

V and J are TRBV27 and TRBJ2-3, with D possibly being TRBD2 (7 bases). CDR1 is MNHEY and CDR2 is SMNVEV in the germline V gene (reference sequence). The ends were cut back, 5 bases at V and 4 bases at J, with 19 bases in the middle. The CDR3 is 16 residues long. The CDR3 loop reads CASSAEGGAGADTQYF. The CDR3 DNA follows: TGTGCCAGCAGTGCCGAAGGGGGGGCCGGGGCAGATACGCAGTATTTT.

This chain joins TRBV7-2 and TRBJ1-1; D gene uncertain. This CDR3 spans 13 amino acids. Trimming took off 1 base at V and 0 bases at J, with 3 bases between the two ends. The V gene's germline CDR1 is SGHTA and CDR2 FQGNSA. CDR3 residues: CASSLDLNTEAFF. The CDR3 DNA is TGTGCCAGCAGCTTAGACTTGAACACTGAAGCTTTCTTT.

V gene TRBV18 combines with J gene TRBJ2-3, with 8 bases lining up with TRBD2. The length of the CDR3 is 17 residues. CDR1 and CDR2 (germline): KGHSH, LQKENI. The J segment lost 0 bases and the V segment lost 1 base, leaving 6 bases of the junction unmatched. The CDR3 DNA reads as TGTGCCAGCTCACCACTCGCGGGGGGCCTTAGCACAGATACGCAGTATTTT. Residues: CASSPLAGGLSTDTQYF.

The V gene is TRBV6-6, the J gene TRBJ2-3, with 7 bases aligning to TRBD2. CDR1 is MNHNY, CDR2 SVGAGI, per germline (reference sequence). Trimming at V came to 8 bases and at J to 1 base, leaving 6 bases not matched to a gene. This CDR3 has 14 amino acids. The CDR3 is CASGPGGRTDTQYF. The CDR3 nucleotides are TGTGCCAGCGGGCCGGGAGGCCGCACAGATACGCAGTATTTT.

V is TRBV4-1 and J is TRBJ2-7, with 9 positions matching TRBD1. Trimming cost V 6 bases and J 4 bases; bases outside gene matches: 10. Germline CDR1 is MGHRA and CDR2 is YSYEKL. CDR3 length equals 15 residues. DNA of the CDR3: TGCGCCAGCAGTCCACAGGGGGCGGCAAAATACGAGCAGTACTTC. Residues: CASSPQGAAKYEQYF.

The count of this clone is one. The chain is built from TRBV13 and TRBJ2-1; no definite D call. This CDR3 is 15 amino acids long. In germline, CDR1 is PRHDT, CDR2 FYEKMQ (reference sequence). V was shortened by 0 bases and J by 1 base, with 7 bases between the two germline ends. The CDR3 reads CASSLGTSSYNEQFF. The CDR3 DNA is TGTGCCAGCAGCTTAGGGACCAGTTCCTACAATGAGCAGTTCTTC.